This TCR beta chain was obtained from a study of T cells expressing NK-cell markers. Study results and limitations: Roughly 1.0-7.0% of CD8+ T cells in about six donors belonged to dominant NKG2C+ clonotypes.

One entry per CDR3 protein, without DNA, is what TCRdb gives after re-calling the 5' RACE reads. The sample has 400,000 to 550,000 distinct CDR3 sequences, and its top ten clones hold roughly 8%. With regard to this clonotype: The antigen remains unidentified.

CDR1 is LGHNA and CDR2 is YNFKEQ in the germline V gene. The CDR3 loop spans 17 amino acids. The source of this sequence is a woman between 18 and 70 years old in good health. The chain combines TRBV4-2 with TRBJ2-3; TCRdb proposes TRBD1, but this gene call is untestable without DNA. The sample was blood T cells: a sorted CD56 or NKG2C T cell subset, CD4+ or CD8+ T cells, or bulk PBMC T cells (not recorded which). CDR3: CASSQDLAGGAQDTQYF.